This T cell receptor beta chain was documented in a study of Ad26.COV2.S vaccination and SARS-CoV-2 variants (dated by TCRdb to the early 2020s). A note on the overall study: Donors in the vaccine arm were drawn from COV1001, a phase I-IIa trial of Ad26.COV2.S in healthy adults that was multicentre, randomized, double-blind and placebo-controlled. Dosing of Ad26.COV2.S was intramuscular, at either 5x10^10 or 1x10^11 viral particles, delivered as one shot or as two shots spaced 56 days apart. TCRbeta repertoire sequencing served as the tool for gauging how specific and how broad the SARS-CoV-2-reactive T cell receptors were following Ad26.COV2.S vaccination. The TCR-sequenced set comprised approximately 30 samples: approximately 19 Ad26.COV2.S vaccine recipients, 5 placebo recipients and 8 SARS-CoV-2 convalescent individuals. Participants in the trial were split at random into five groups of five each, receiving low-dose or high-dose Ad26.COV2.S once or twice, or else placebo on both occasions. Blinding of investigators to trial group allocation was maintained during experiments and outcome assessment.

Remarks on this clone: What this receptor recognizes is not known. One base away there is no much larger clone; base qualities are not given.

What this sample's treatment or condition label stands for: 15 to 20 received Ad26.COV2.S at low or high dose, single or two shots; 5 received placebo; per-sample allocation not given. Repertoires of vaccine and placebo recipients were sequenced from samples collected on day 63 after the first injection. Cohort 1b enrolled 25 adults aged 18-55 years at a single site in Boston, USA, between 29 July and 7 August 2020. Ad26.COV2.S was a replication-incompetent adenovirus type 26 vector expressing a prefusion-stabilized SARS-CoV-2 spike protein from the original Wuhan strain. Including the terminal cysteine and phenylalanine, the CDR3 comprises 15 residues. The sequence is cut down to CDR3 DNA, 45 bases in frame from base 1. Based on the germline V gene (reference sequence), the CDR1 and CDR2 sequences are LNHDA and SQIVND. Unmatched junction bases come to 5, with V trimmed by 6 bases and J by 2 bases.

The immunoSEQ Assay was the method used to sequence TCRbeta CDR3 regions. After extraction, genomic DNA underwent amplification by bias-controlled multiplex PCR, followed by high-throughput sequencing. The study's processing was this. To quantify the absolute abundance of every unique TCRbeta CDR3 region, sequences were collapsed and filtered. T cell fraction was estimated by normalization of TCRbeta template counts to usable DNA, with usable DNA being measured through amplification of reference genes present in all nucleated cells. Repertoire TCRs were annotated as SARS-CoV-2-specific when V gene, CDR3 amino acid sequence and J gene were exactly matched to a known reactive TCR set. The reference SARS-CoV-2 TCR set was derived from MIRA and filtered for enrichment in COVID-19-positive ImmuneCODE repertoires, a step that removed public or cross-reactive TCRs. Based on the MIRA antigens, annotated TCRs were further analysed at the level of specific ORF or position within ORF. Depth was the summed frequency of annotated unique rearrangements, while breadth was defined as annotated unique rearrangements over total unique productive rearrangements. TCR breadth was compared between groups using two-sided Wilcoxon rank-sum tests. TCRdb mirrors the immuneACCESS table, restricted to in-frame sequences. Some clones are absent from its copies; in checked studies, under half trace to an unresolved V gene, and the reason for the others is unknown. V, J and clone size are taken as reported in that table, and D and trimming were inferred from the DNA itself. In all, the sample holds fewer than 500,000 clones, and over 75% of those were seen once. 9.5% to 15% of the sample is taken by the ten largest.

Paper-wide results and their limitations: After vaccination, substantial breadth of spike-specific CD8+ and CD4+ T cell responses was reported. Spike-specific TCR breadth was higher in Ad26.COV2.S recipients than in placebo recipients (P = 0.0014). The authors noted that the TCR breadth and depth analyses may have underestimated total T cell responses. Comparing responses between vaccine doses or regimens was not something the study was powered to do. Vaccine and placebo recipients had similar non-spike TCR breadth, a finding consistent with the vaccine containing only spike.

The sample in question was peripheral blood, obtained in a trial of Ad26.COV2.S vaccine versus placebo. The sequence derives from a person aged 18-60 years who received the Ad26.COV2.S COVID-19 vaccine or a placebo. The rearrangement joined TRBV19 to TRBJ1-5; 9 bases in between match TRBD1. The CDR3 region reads CASRGQGMGNQPQHF. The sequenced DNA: TGTGCCAGTAGGGGACAGGGAATGGGCAATCAGCCCCAGCATTTT.